Following are 23 T cell receptor beta chains from one sample sequenced in a study of T cell responses to AZD1222 COVID-19 vaccine. Sequenced by immunoSEQ multiplex PCR; TCRdb stores in-frame clones only, minus some. The sample contains about 140,000 clones, about 92% of which appear only once. The sequences come from peripheral blood, collected on day 0 of AZD1222 vaccination. The source of these receptors is an adult in good health.

The chain combines TRBV3-1 (or the pseudogene TRBV3-2) with TRBJ2-1; maybe TRBD1 (7 bases). With 2 bases removed from V and 6 bases from J, the gap between germline ends came to 11 bases. Per the germline V gene, CDR1 is LGHDT and CDR2 is YNNKEL (reference sequence). The CDR3 runs 14 residues. Written as DNA, the CDR3 is TGTGCCAGCAGCCAATCCCAGGGGGGCAATGAGCAGTTCTTC. It yields the protein CASSQSQGGNEQFF.

V is TRBV7-2 and J is TRBJ2-7; D is undetermined. This CDR3 region has 14 residues. The germline V and J ends were trimmed by 5 bases and 4 bases, with 15 bases remaining between them. Germline loops: CDR1 SGHTA, CDR2 FQGNSA. CDR3 DNA: TGTGCCAGCAGCCCAAAGGCAGGATGGTACGAGCAGTACTTC. It yields the protein CASSPKAGWYEQYF.

The count of this clone is one. V is TRBV19 and J is TRBJ2-3; 10 bases map to TRBD2. This CDR3 region has 17 residues. CDR1 and CDR2 (germline): LNHDA, SQIVND (reference sequence). J was trimmed by 0 bases and V by 6 bases; bases with no gene match: 9. The CDR3 coding sequence is TGTGCCAGTAGACTAGCGGGAACCCGAGGTAGCACAGATACGCAGTATTTT. Translated: CASRLAGTRGSTDTQYF.

The chain carries TRBV11-3 and TRBJ1-6; D call uncertain. The length of the CDR3 is 13 residues. The ends were cut back, 0 bases at V and 7 bases at J, with 4 bases in the middle. Per the germline V gene, CDR1 is SGHNT and CDR2 is YENEEA. In DNA, the CDR3 is TGTGCCAGCAGCTTAGAACGAAATTCACCCCTCCACTTT. The encoded protein is CASSLERNSPLHF. Looking up the rest from reference TRBV11-3 and TRBJ1-6 gives the full variable domain: EAGVVQSPRYKIIEKKQPVAFWCNPISGHNTLYWYLQNLGQGPELLIRYENEEAVDDSQLPKDRFSAERLKGVDSTLKIQPAELGDSAVYLCASSLERNSPLHFGNGTRLTVT.

This chain links TRBV6-5 with TRBJ1-2, with D possibly TRBD1 on 6 matching bases. There are 16 residues in the CDR3. Germline-derived CDR1 and CDR2 are MNHEY and SVGAGI. Between the trimmed V and J ends, which lost 0 bases and 6 bases, there was a span of 17 bases. CDR3 amino acids: CASSYSIGGGGHGYTF. In DNA form, the CDR3 reads TGTGCCAGCAGTTACTCGATTGGCGGGGGGGGGCATGGCTACACCTTC.

Here the CDR3 reads CASTARVGEQFF. The CDR3, as DNA: TGTGCCAGCACCGCGCGGGTAGGTGAGCAGTTCTTC. The V call is TRBV27, the J call TRBJ2-1; tentatively, D is TRBD2 (5 bases). CDR3 length: 12 residues. Germline V CDR1 and CDR2: MNHEY, SMNVEV (reference sequence). With 7 bases removed from V and 9 bases from J, the gap between germline ends came to 13 bases.

DNA for the CDR3: TGTGCCAGCAGCGCGGGTCAAGGTCAGCCCCAGCATTTT. Its translation: CASSAGQGQPQHF. The rearrangement links TRBV7-7 to TRBJ1-5; D call uncertain. V was trimmed by 5 bases and J by 6 bases, leaving 11 bases between them. Germline V gives CDR1 SSHAT, CDR2 FNYEAQ (reference sequence). The CDR3 totals 13 residues.

This clone came up once. The chain couples TRBV30 to TRBJ2-3; possible D gene TRBD2, 6 bases. CDR1 is GTSNPN, CDR2 SVGIG, per germline (reference sequence). This CDR3 is built from 13 residues. Trimming took 8 bases from V and 3 from J, leaving 15 bases between them. As DNA, the CDR3 is TGTGCCCGGGAGTTCCTAGAAACAGATACGCAGTATTTT. This encodes CAREFLETDTQYF.

This clone showed up just once. The V gene is TRBV6-6, the J gene TRBJ2-1; D is tentatively TRBD1 or TRBD2 (5 bases each). V was clipped by 7 bases and J by 6 bases, with 16 bases between them. The CDR3 has 14 residues. Germline V lookup: CDR1 MNHNY, CDR2 SVGAGI (reference sequence). This CDR3 is CASTLNGALNEQFF. In nucleotides, the CDR3 is TGTGCCAGCACCCTTAACGGGGCCCTCAATGAGCAGTTCTTC.

The J gene is TRBJ2-6, the V gene TRBV6-5; D is possibly TRBD1 (5 bases). CDR3 length: 16 amino acids. Looked up from germline, CDR1 is MNHEY and CDR2 is SVGAGI. V shed 0 bases and J shed 1 base, with 7 bases lying between them. The CDR3 region is CASSYSGLSGANVLTF. The CDR3 nucleotides read TGTGCCAGCAGTTACTCGGGGCTTTCTGGGGCCAACGTCCTGACTTTC.

The rearrangement links TRBV9 to TRBJ2-3; D gene uncertain. V was pared by 2 bases and J by 2 bases, with 6 bases between. The CDR3 has 13 amino acids. Germline V gene lookup returns CDR1 SGDLS and CDR2 YYNGEE. This chain's CDR3 is CASSVALTDTQYF. The DNA of the CDR3 is TGTGCCAGCAGCGTCGCTCTCACAGATACGCAGTATTTT.

This rearrangement joins TRBV27 to TRBJ2-7, with 7 bases lining up with TRBD1. V shed 5 bases, J shed 2 bases, and the junction held 6 bases outside the gene matches. Germline V gives CDR1 MNHEY, CDR2 SMNVEV (reference sequence). CDR3 length equals 14 residues. The CDR3 sequence: CASSPRQGPYEQYF. CDR3 DNA sequence: TGTGCCAGCAGTCCGCGACAGGGTCCCTACGAGCAGTACTTC.

This chain links TRBV27 with TRBJ1-5; D not resolved. This CDR3 contains 13 residues. In germline, CDR1 is MNHEY, CDR2 SMNVEV (reference sequence). Trimming left V 3 bases short and J 1 base short, with 4 bases between. In nucleotides, the CDR3 is TGTGCCAGCAGTTTTCAGAGCAATCAGCCCCAGCATTTT. It specifies CASSFQSNQPQHF.

V gene TRBV28 combines with J gene TRBJ2-3, with 9 nucleotides matching TRBD2. Germline V gene sequence: CDR1 MDHEN, CDR2 SYDVKM. The CDR3 sequence is 16 residues long. The trim removed 5 bases at V and 0 bases at J, leaving 6 bases unmatched. The CDR3 region has the DNA TGTGCCAGCAGTCTTAGCGGGAGAGCTAGCACAGATACGCAGTATTTT. It yields the protein CASSLSGRASTDTQYF.

This clone occurred once. The chain is built from TRBV3-1 (or the pseudogene TRBV3-2) and TRBJ2-2, with 9 bases that match TRBD2. The J segment lost 2 bases and the V segment lost 2 bases, leaving 3 bases of the junction unmatched. Germline CDR1 reads LGHDT; CDR2 reads YNNKEL (reference sequence). The CDR3 is 16 residues long. CDR3 in DNA: TGTGCCAGCAGCCAATTTAGCGGGGGTAACACCGGGGAGCTGTTTTTT. Translation gives CASSQFSGGNTGELFF.

This clone was seen just once. The chain joins TRBV19 to TRBJ2-4; 8 bases align to TRBD2. Per the germline V gene, CDR1 is LNHDA and CDR2 is SQIVND (reference sequence). This CDR3 contains 18 residues. Trimming removed 2 bases from V and 1 base from J; junction bases left unmatched: 10. CDR3 sequence reads: CASSIPLRGASAKNIQYF. The CDR3 bases are TGTGCCAGTAGTATACCCCTGCGGGGGGCGTCGGCCAAAAACATTCAGTACTTC.

This clone came up many times. The chain links TRBV7-8 to TRBJ1-3; no firm D call. V was trimmed by 3 bases and J by 6 bases, leaving 9 bases between them. The CDR3 has 13 residues. CDR1 SGHVS and CDR2 FQNEAQ come from the germline V gene. The CDR3 loop is CASSFQNPNTIYF. CDR3 DNA sequence: TGTGCCAGCAGCTTCCAGAACCCAAACACCATATATTTT.

V and J are TRBV6-5 and TRBJ1-2; D uncertain. Per germline, CDR1 MNHEY and CDR2 SVGAGI. Trimming pared 2 bases from V and 4 bases from J, leaving 8 bases between. The CDR3 totals 13 residues. CDR3 amino acids: CASSYGRSYGYTF. The CDR3 DNA sequence: TGTGCCAGCAGTTACGGCCGGAGCTATGGCTACACCTTC.

The chain couples TRBV10-3 to TRBJ1-5; 8 bases match TRBD1. The CDR3 loop spans 18 amino acids. Trimming took 0 bases from V and 1 from J; bases not matched to a gene: 8. The germline V gene has CDR1 ENHRY and CDR2 SYGVKD. CDR3 sequence (DNA): TGTGCCATCAGTGAGTCGGCAGGGGGCTTAATGAGCAATCAGCCCCAGCATTTT. Protein: CAISESAGGLMSNQPQHF.

The rearrangement links TRBV30 to TRBJ2-6; D remains ambiguous. Per the germline V gene, CDR1 is GTSNPN and CDR2 is SVGIG (reference sequence). V dropped 4 bases and J dropped 0 bases, with 7 bases sitting between them. This CDR3 region has 14 residues. The CDR3: CAWIPNSGANVLTF. CDR3 in DNA: TGTGCCTGGATCCCCAACTCTGGGGCCAACGTCCTGACTTTC.

V is TRBV7-9 and J is TRBJ2-5; TRBD2 matches at 7 bases. V was clipped by 1 base and J by 2 bases; unmatched bases: 4. Germline CDR1 reads SEHNR; CDR2 reads FQNEAQ (reference sequence). The CDR3 spans 15 residues. CDR3 residues: CASSLGGLPQETQYF. CDR3 DNA sequence: TGTGCCAGCAGCTTAGGGGGACTACCTCAAGAGACCCAGTACTTC.

The rearrangement links TRBV10-3 to TRBJ1-1; D remains ambiguous. The CDR3 length is 13 residues. Germline V gene sequence: CDR1 ENHRY, CDR2 SYGVKD. With 5 bases removed from V and 1 base from J, the gap between germline ends came to 8 bases. DNA for the CDR3: TGTGCCATCAGTTCCCTGTGGAACACTGAAGCTTTCTTT. It specifies CAISSLWNTEAFF.

The rearrangement links TRBV2 to TRBJ2-7, with TRBD2 matching over 13 bases. This CDR3 has 14 residues. V shed 4 bases, J shed 5 bases, and the junction held 2 bases outside the gene matches. Germline assignment: CDR1 SNHLY and CDR2 FYNNEI. CDR3 sequence: CASSGTSGGHEQYF. The DNA of the CDR3 is TGTGCCAGCAGTGGGACTAGCGGGGGCCACGAGCAGTACTTC.